The present entry profiles one TCR beta chain with its context. These data belong to a study of T cells in Graves' hyperthyroidism and ophthalmopathy. The CDR3 runs to 16 residues. The germline V gene has CDR1 SGHRS and CDR2 YFSETQ. The germline V and J ends were trimmed by 3 bases and 4 bases, with 19 bases remaining between them. Researchers amplified the TCR beta CDR3 regions from RNA transcripts. The TCR CDR3 first-round RT-PCR relied on the HTBI primer set. A single record per CDR3 protein comes from TCRdb applying MiXCR to the multiplex PCR reads. The sample holds 350,000 to 400,000 distinct CDR3 sequences, about 15% seen once.

This clonotype was sampled from a woman aged 25 to 45 with Graves' hyperthyroidism. The sample was blood. The rearrangement joins TRBV5-1 to TRBJ1-1; tentatively, D is TRBD1 (5 bases). The CDR3 sequence is CASSSRDSYLSTEAFF. In nucleotides, the CDR3 is TGCGCCAGCAGCTCCCGGGACTCTTACCTGAGCACTGAAGCTTTCTTT.